This TCR beta chain was profiled in a study of T cell responses to AZD1222 COVID-19 vaccine (dated by TCRdb to about 2021). About the study as a whole: AZD1222 recipients given second doses at about 4 weeks or at about 12 weeks were pooled, since spike-specific TCR depth and breadth were not found to differ between the two schedules. Trial participants were enrolled by age into subgroups of 18-55, 56-69 and 70-plus years, and around 150, 28 and 57 TCR-sequenced participants, respectively, were included in these subgroups. TCR sequencing covered 233 trial participants: 200 to 220 given two doses of AZD1222 and some 25 given two doses of MenACWY control vaccine. The research as a whole found: Because no day 14 peak-response samples were available, the repertoires could be characterized only after the peak T cell response. Most participants were white British and females outnumbered males, and the authors suggested that clonal diversity may have been underestimated. Epitopes outside the regions mutated in the B.1.351 and B.1.1.7 variants were reportedly recognized by nearly half of the unique spike-specific TCRs. Spike-specific TCR breadth and depth rose significantly after two AZD1222 doses compared with day 0 and with MenACWY recipients. Vaccine-associated CD4 TCRs spanned the whole spike protein, with dominant responses in regions 160-218 and 743-854. The 56-69-year group was small, and its depth increase did not reach significance, likely because of low power. Conclusions about previously exposed vaccinees are limited because only six or seven AZD1222 recipients were SARS-CoV-2 seropositive at baseline.

According to the study, the label for this sample's time point signals: baseline before first vaccination. The vaccinee samples were drawn from two UK trials, COV001 and COV002, one of which was a single-blind randomized controlled phase 2/3 trial testing AZD1222 (ChAdOx1 nCoV-19) in healthy adults. For TCRbeta chain sequencing, PBMC samples from trial participants were taken at day 0 and at day 28 after the second dose. The CDR3 regions of human TCRbeta chains were analyzed by immunosequencing. Turning to the authors' computational methods: TCRs in the repertoires were matched against a reference library of SARS-CoV-2-specific TCRs that had been generated with the MIRA antigen-specificity platform. Breadth meant the fraction of unique TCRs that were SARS-CoV-2-associated, whereas depth meant the fraction of total T cells that were SARS-CoV-2-associated. Each spike-specific TCR was assigned to its reactive spike region and to a CD4 or CD8 class using the MIRA data. Log10-transformed breadth and depth values were compared by one-way ANOVA with Sidak's multiple comparisons tests. Entries here come from immuneACCESS through TCRdb and include only in-frame sequences with V and J called. Some clones fail to appear in such tables; in the studies checked, an unresolved V gene covers under half of the shortfall, and the cause of the remainder is unknown. The V and J calls and clone size come from that table; D and trimming were worked out from the DNA. The sample table contains roughly 180,000 clones; only one count was recorded for about 90% of them. The ten biggest clones cover 2.5% to 3% of the sample.

CDR3 length: 13 amino acids, cysteine to phenylalanine. Only CDR3 DNA remains: 39 bases, in frame from the first base. V lost 4 bases and J lost 5 bases; the stretch between them is 11 bases long. According to the germline V gene, CDR1 reads MNHEY and CDR2 reads SVGAGI. As concerns this clone: Its specific antigen is unknown. Per-nucleotide qualities are absent, and no much larger clonotype sits a single base away.

Specimen: peripheral blood, collected on day 0 of AZD1222 vaccination. This receptor was identified in an adult in good health. The sequence joins TRBV6-5 to TRBJ1-1, and TRBD1 may be the D gene, going by 5 matching bases. The bases are TGTGCCAGCAGTTGGGGGGAGGGGACTGAAGCTTTCTTT. This codes for CASSWGEGTEAFF.